This T cell receptor beta chain was profiled in a study of cytomegalovirus exposure and HLA in healthy donors. Germline assignment: CDR1 MGHRA and CDR2 YSYEKL. The CDR3 sequence is 15 residues long. The trim removed 4 bases at V and 1 base at J, leaving 7 bases unmatched. The study ran its PCR with 60 Vbeta and 13 Jbeta primers. TCRdb keeps only in-frame clones here, not all; method: immunoSEQ multiplex PCR. Of about 140,000 clones in the sample, about 80% were seen once. The material sequenced was PBMCs. The sequence was collected from a woman aged 40-49 years in good health and CMV-seronegative. V and J are TRBV4-1 and TRBJ2-7; 7 bases map to TRBD1. CDR3 nucleotide sequence: TGCGCCAGCAGCCTGACCGGGACAGAATCCTACGAGCAGTACTTC. It yields the protein CASSLTGTESYEQYF.